The 12 T cell receptor beta chains in this list originate from one sample, sequenced in a study of blood T cells in healthy people across ages. The authors ran a second PCR of 7 to 11 cycles using a sample-barcoded 5' primer and a J-beta primer mix. TCRdb ran MiXCR on the 5' RACE reads and lists one entry per CDR3 protein. The data hold around 1,600,000 distinct CDR3 sequences, with roughly two fifths observed a single time. The sequencing input was blood. Receptor source: a woman aged 18-29 years in good health.

The genes are TRBV27 and TRBJ2-3; TRBD2 matches 15 bases. The CDR3 sequence is 18 residues long. Germline CDR1 reads MNHEY; CDR2 reads SMNVEV (reference sequence). Trimming cost V 4 bases and J 1 base; bases outside gene matches: 6. The CDR3 loop reads CASSSGLAGGPGTDTQYF. The CDR3 DNA is TGTGCCAGCAGTTCTGGACTAGCGGGGGGGCCCGGCACAGATACGCAGTATTTT.

This clonotype was seen a few times. This chain joins TRBV11-2 and TRBJ2-7, with 13 bases matching TRBD2. The V and J ends lost 4 bases and 3 bases, in that order; junction bases with no gene match: 6. The germline CDR1 and CDR2 sequences are SGHAT and FQNNGV. The CDR3 has 16 residues. CDR3 in DNA: TGTGCCAGCAGCTGGGGACTAGCGGGGAAGGGCTACGAGCAGTACTTC. Encoded protein: CASSWGLAGKGYEQYF.

This clonotype was picked up a small number of times. This sequence joins TRBV4-1 and TRBJ2-7; 7 bases fit TRBD1. The CDR3 runs to 15 residues. Germline V lookup: CDR1 MGHRA, CDR2 YSYEKL. Germline trimming cut 1 base from V and 3 bases from J; bases unmatched to any gene: 6. The CDR3: CASSQGGQWSYEQYF. The CDR3 region has the DNA TGCGCCAGCAGCCAAGGGGGACAGTGGAGCTACGAGCAGTACTTC.

This clonotype was seen many times. DNA for the CDR3: TGCAGTGCTAGAGATTGGAAGGAGACCCAGTACTTC. Its translation is CSARDWKETQYF. This chain links TRBV20-1 with TRBJ2-5, with unresolved D. The CDR3 contains 12 residues. Germline CDR1 reads DFQATT; CDR2 reads SNEGSKA (reference sequence). V shed 0 bases and J shed 5 bases, with 7 bases lying between them.

The chain is built from TRBV20-1 and TRBJ2-1, with 10 bases fitting TRBD2. The CDR3 spans 18 residues. With V trimmed by 1 base and J by 0 bases, 9 bases remained unmatched. Germline CDR1 reads DFQATT; CDR2 reads SNEGSKA (reference sequence). The CDR3 bases are TGCAGTGCTAGAGTAGGAACTAGCGGGGTTAGCTCCTACAATGAGCAGTTCTTC. Translated, it gives CSARVGTSGVSSYNEQFF.

This chain uses TRBV12-3 or TRBV12-4 with TRBJ1-1, with 8 bases aligning to TRBD1. Trimming at V came to 5 bases and at J to 3 bases, leaving 8 bases not matched to a gene. CDR3 length: 15 residues. This chain's CDR3 is CASSPAGQGHTEAFF. The CDR3 nucleotides are TGTGCCAGCAGTCCCGCAGGACAGGGCCACACTGAAGCTTTCTTT.

The J gene is TRBJ1-6, the V gene TRBV3-1; tentatively, D is TRBD1 (6 bases). This CDR3 region has 13 residues. Germline V gives CDR1 LGHDT, CDR2 YNNKEL (reference sequence). With 2 bases removed from V and 18 bases from J, the gap between germline ends came to 17 bases. This chain's CDR3 is CASSQSLQGAPHF. The DNA of the CDR3 is TGTGCCAGCAGCCAAAGTTTACAGGGCGCCCCCCACTTT.

This clonotype was detected only a few times. The chain couples TRBV10-3 to TRBJ2-7, with D possibly TRBD2 on 6 matching bases. CDR1 is ENHRY and CDR2 is SYGVKD in the germline V gene. The CDR3 is 14 residues long. The V and J ends lost 5 bases and 0 bases respectively, with 11 bases between them. CDR3 protein: CAISTASDSYEQYF. The CDR3 DNA is TGTGCCATCAGTACTGCTAGCGACTCCTACGAGCAGTACTTC.

V gene TRBV7-9 combines with J gene TRBJ1-2; D is unclear. The CDR3 is made up of 15 amino acids. CDR1 is SEHNR and CDR2 is FQNEAQ in the germline V gene (reference sequence). Trimming left V 8 bases short and J 3 bases short, with 19 bases between. As DNA, the CDR3 is TGTGCCAGCGGCCGTCGGGGTAGTCGGCACTATGGCTACACCTTC. Translated: CASGRRGSRHYGYTF.

This chain joins TRBV4-3 and TRBJ2-6; D unresolved. The germline gives CDR1 LGHNA, CDR2 YSLEER. CDR3 size: 18 residues. V lost 0 bases, J lost 4 bases, and 16 bases lay in between. The CDR3 spells CASSQDSLAMVGANVLTF. The CDR3 bases are TGCGCCAGCAGCCAAGATTCCCTGGCCATGGTCGGGGCCAACGTCCTGACTTTC.

This clonotype appeared a few times. This chain links TRBV27 with TRBJ1-1, with 9 nucleotides matching TRBD1. The ends lost 9 bases at V and 5 bases at J; junction bases unmatched: 13. The CDR3 is 15 amino acids. Looked up from germline, CDR1 is MNHEY and CDR2 is SMNVEV (reference sequence). CDR3 region: CARATQGADLTEAFF. In DNA, the CDR3 is TGTGCCAGAGCGACACAGGGGGCGGATCTTACTGAAGCTTTCTTT.

This clonotype was seen at least ten times. The rearrangement uses TRBV28 and TRBJ2-3; D remains ambiguous. The germline V and J ends were trimmed by 2 bases and 3 bases, with 12 bases remaining between them. Germline values: CDR1 MDHEN, CDR2 SYDVKM. The CDR3 loop spans 15 amino acids. CDR3 bases: TGTGCCAGCAGTTTAGTGGGGATTAGGACAGATACGCAGTATTTT. It codes for CASSLVGIRTDTQYF.